These 8 T cell receptor beta chains originate from one sample sequenced in a study of blood T cells in healthy people across ages. Together with a sample-barcoded 5' primer, a J-beta primer mix was included in a second PCR lasting about 7 to 11 cycles. TCRdb reanalysed the 5' RACE reads using MiXCR and keeps one entry per CDR3 protein. The sample comprises some 1.5 million distinct CDR3 sequences, approximately 28% of which are singletons, and more than 6% rests with the top ten. Sequenced material: blood. These receptors were taken from a woman in her twenties or thirties in good health.

This clonotype came up a few times. V is TRBV5-6 and J is TRBJ1-6; no clear D gene. CDR1 SGHDT and CDR2 YYEEEE come from the germline V gene. This CDR3 spans 14 amino acids. Trimming cost V 1 base and J 7 bases, with 9 bases left between them. The CDR3 region is CASSLTVENSPLHF. The DNA of the CDR3 is TGTGCCAGCAGCTTGACCGTGGAGAATTCACCCCTCCACTTT.

The chain is built from TRBV29-1 and TRBJ1-1; TRBD1 matches 7 bases. The V gene end was trimmed by 7 bases and the J gene end by 0 bases; junction bases not matched to a gene: 8. CDR3 length equals 14 residues. Germline V gene sequence: CDR1 SQVTM, CDR2 ANQGSEA. The CDR3, as DNA: TGCAGCGCCCGCCCCAGGGGGATGAACACTGAAGCTTTCTTT. It codes for CSARPRGMNTEAFF.

This clonotype appeared a few times. The V and J genes are TRBV24-1 and TRBJ2-3, with 8 bases matching TRBD2. CDR3 length: 16 amino acids. The trim removed 3 bases at V and 3 bases at J, leaving 7 bases unmatched. Germline assignment: CDR1 KGHDR and CDR2 SFDVKD. Written as DNA, the CDR3 is TGTGCCACCAGTGATACGGTAGCGGGGATAACAGATACGCAGTATTTT. The encoded protein is CATSDTVAGITDTQYF.

This clonotype was detected only a few times. The chain links TRBV7-2 to TRBJ2-5, with unresolved D. The CDR3 covers 15 residues. CDR1 and CDR2 from the germline V gene are SGHTA and FQGNSA. V shed 1 base and J shed 4 bases, with 13 bases lying between them. The CDR3 region is CASSLGAANGETQYF. The DNA of the CDR3 is TGTGCCAGCAGCTTAGGGGCTGCTAACGGAGAGACCCAGTACTTC.

This clonotype was detected a few times. The chain carries TRBV11-2 and TRBJ1-1, with TRBD1 as a possible D gene (5 bases). The CDR3 is 12 residues long. The ends were cut back, 5 bases at V and 6 bases at J, with 10 bases in the middle. Germline values: CDR1 SGHAT, CDR2 FQNNGV. The CDR3 protein is CASSAQGAEAFF. The DNA for the CDR3 is TGTGCCAGCAGCGCCCAGGGTGCTGAAGCTTTCTTT.

This clonotype was detected only a few times. The chain uses TRBV7-9 and TRBJ2-5, with a tentative D call TRBD2 (6 bases). V lost 5 bases and J lost 11, with 18 bases in between. CDR1 and CDR2 from the germline V gene are SEHNR and FQNEAQ (reference sequence). The CDR3 extends over 13 amino acids. CDR3 loop: CASSHGGFGEQYF. CDR3 DNA: TGTGCCAGCAGCCACGGAGGGTTCGGGGAGCAGTACTTC.

Concerning this clonotype itself: This may be a read error: a much more frequent sequence differs by one nucleotide. This chain joins TRBV6-5 and TRBJ2-6; tentatively, D is TRBD1 (6 bases). The V gene's germline CDR1 is MNHEY and CDR2 SVGAGI. The length of the CDR3 is 15 residues. CDR3 sequence: CASSPTGLGANVRTF. For the CDR3, the DNA is TGTGCCAGCAGCCCAACAGGGTTAGGGGCCAACGTCCGGACTTTC.

To note about this clonotype: The junction departs from the called germline gene at one end, perhaps through a read error. V usage is TRBV10-2 and J usage is TRBJ2-3; TRBD2 agrees at 9 bases. This CDR3 region has 16 residues. Germline V gives CDR1 WSHSY, CDR2 SAAADI. The CDR3 DNA is TGCGCCAGCAGTAAGTCTTCGGGACTAGCAATGGATACGCGGTATTTT. The encoded protein is CASSKSSGLAMDTRYF.